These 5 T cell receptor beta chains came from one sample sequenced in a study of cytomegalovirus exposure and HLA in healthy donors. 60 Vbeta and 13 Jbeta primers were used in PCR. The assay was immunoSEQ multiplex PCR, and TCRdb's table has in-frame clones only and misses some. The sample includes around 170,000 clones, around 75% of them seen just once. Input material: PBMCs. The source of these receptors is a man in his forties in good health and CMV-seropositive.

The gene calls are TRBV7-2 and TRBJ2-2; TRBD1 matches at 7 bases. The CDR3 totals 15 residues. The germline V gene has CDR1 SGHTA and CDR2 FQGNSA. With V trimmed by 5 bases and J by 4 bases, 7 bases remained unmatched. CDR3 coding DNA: TGTGCCAGCAGCGAGGGGGCGCGAGGCACCGGGGAGCTGTTTTTT. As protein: CASSEGARGTGELFF. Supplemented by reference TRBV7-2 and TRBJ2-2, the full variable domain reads GAGVSQSPSNKVTEKGKDVELRCDPISGHTALYWYRQSLGQGLEFLIYFQGNSAPDKSGLPSDRFSAERTGGSVSTLTIQRTQQEDSAVYLCASSEGARGTGELFFGEGSRLTVL.

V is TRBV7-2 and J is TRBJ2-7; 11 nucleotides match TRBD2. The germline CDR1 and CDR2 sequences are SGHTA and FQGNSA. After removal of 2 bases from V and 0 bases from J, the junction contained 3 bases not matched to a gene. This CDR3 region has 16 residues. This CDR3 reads CASSLFLAGGSYEQYF. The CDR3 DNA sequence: TGTGCCAGCAGCTTATTTCTAGCGGGGGGCTCCTACGAGCAGTACTTC.

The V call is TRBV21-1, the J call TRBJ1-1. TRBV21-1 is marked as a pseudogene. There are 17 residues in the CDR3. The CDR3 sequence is CASSKEDGEIRNTEAFF. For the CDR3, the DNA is TGTGCCAGCAGCAAAGAAGACGGGGAAATCAGGAACACTGAAGCTTTCTTT.

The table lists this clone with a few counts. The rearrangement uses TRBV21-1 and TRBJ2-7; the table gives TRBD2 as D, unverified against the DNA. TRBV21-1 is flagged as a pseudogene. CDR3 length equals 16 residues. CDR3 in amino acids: CASSKTTHPTLYEQYF. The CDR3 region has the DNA TGTGCCAGCAGCAAAACTACTCATCCAACACTCTACGAGCAGTACTTC.

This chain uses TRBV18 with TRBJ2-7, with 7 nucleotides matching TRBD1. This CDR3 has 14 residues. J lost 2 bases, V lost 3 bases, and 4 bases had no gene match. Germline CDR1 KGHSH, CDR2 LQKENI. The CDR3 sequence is CASSPIDRAYEQYF. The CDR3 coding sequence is TGTGCCAGCTCACCTATCGACAGGGCCTACGAGCAGTACTTC.